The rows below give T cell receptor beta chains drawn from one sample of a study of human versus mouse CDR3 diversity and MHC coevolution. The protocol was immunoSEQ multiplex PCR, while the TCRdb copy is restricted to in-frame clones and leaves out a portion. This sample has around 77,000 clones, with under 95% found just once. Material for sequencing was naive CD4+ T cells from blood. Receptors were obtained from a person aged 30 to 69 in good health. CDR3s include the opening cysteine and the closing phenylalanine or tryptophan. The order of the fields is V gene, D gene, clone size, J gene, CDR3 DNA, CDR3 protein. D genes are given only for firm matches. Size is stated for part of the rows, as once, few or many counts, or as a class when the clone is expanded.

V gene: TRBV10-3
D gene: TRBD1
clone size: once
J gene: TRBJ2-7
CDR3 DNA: TGTGCCACCGTAAACAGGGGTTCTGCCGAGCAGTACTTC
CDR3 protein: CATVNRGSAEQYF

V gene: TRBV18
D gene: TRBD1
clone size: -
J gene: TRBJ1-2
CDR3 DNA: TGTGCCAGCTCATCAGGGATCCAGGGGGCGAACTATGGCTACACCTTC
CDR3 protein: CASSSGIQGANYGYTF

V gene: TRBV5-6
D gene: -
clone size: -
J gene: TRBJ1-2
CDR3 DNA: TGTGCCAGCAGTCAACGGACAGCCCGCTATGGCTACACCTTC
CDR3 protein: CASSQRTARYGYTF

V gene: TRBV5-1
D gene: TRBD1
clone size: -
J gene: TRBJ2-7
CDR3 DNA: TGCGCCAGCAGCTTGGCCCGGGGGACAGGGGACTACGAGCAGTACTTC
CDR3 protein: CASSLARGTGDYEQYF

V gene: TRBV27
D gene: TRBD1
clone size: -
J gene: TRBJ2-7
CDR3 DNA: TGTGCCAGCAGTGCCTCCGGACAGGGGGGCCGCTACGAGCAGTACTTC
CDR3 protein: CASSASGQGGRYEQYF

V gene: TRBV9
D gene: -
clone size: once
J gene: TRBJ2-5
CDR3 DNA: TGTGCCAGCAGCGTAGCGGGGTTTGGACAAGAGACCCAGTACTTC
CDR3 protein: CASSVAGFGQETQYF

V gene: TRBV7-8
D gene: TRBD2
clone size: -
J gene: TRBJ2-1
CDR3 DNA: TGTGCCAGCAGCCCCGATCGGGGTGCGGGAGAGAGAGTCAATGAGCAGTTCTTC
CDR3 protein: CASSPDRGAGERVNEQFF

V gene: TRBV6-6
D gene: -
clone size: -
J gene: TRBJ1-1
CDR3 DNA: TGTGCCACATGGAAAAGCCGGGACACTGAAGCTTTCTTT
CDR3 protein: CATWKSRDTEAFF

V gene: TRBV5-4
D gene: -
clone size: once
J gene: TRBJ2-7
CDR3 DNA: TGTGCCAGCAGCTTGGGTGGGCTCTCCTACGAGCAGTACTTC
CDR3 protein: CASSLGGLSYEQYF

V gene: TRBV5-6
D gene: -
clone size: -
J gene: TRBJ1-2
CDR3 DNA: TGTGCCAGCAGCACCAGACCGACGACGGCCACAGGAGGCTACACCTTC
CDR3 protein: CASSTRPTTATGGYTF

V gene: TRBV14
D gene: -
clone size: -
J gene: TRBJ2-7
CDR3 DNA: TGTGCCAGCAGCCAAAATGCTTGCGGGCTAACTTCCTACGAGCAGTACTTC
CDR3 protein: CASSQNACGLTSYEQYF

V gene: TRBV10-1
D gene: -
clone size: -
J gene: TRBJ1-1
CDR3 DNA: TGCGCCAGCAGCAGGGACGGAGGGGACACTGAAGCTTTCTTT
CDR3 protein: CASSRDGGDTEAFF

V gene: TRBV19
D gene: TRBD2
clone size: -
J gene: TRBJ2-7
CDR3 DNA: TGTGCCAGTAGTATCCTAGCGGGGGGGCCCTACGAGCAGTACTTC
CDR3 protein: CASSILAGGPYEQYF

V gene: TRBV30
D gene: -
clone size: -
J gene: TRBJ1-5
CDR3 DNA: TGTGCCTGGAGTAGCCCAAGAGGTAATCAGCCCCAGCATTTT
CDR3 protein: CAWSSPRGNQPQHF

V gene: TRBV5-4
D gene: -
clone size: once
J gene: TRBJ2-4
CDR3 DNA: TGTGCCAGCAGCTTGGAGGGTGGGGCCGCCTTAGCCAAAAACATTCAGTACTTC
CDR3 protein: CASSLEGGAALAKNIQYF

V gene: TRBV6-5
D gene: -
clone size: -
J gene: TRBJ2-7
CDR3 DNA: TGTGCCAGCAGTGCCTCAGGGGACTACGAGCAGTACTTC
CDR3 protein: CASSASGDYEQYF

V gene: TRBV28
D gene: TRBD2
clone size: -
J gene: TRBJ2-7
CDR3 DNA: TGTGCCAGCAGTCCGCGGGAGGGCTACGAGCAGTACTTC
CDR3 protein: CASSPREGYEQYF

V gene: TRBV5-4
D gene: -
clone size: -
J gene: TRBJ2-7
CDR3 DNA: TGTGCCAGCAGCGCCGGGACACACTCCTACGAGCAGTACTTC
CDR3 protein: CASSAGTHSYEQYF

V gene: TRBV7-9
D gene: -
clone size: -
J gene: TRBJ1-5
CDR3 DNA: TGTGCCAGCAGCCCAGGGGATCAGCCCCAGCATTTT
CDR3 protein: CASSPGDQPQHF

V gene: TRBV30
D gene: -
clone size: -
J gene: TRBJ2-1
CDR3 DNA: TGTGCCTGGAGTGTTTTTGCGGGAAGCAATGAGCAGTTCTTC
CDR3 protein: CAWSVFAGSNEQFF

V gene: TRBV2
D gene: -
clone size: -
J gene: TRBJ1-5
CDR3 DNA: TGTGCCAGCAGCGCGGACAGCCGGCAGCCCCAGCATTTT
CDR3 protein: CASSADSRQPQHF

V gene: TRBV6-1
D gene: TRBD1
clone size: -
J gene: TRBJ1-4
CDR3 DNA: TGTGCCAGCAGTGGACAGGGGGCAGGTGAAAAACTGTTTTTT
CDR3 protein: CASSGQGAGEKLFF

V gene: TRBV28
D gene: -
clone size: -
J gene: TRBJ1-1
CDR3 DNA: TGTGCCAGCAGTGCCAACGGGGGGAACACTGAAGCTTTCTTT
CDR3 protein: CASSANGGNTEAFF

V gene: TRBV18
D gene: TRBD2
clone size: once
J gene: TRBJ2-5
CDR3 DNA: TGTGCCAGCTCACGGGTAGCGGGGTCCCAAGAGACCCAGTACTTC
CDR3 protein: CASSRVAGSQETQYF

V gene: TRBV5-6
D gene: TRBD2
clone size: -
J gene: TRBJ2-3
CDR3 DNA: TGTGCCAGCAGCCCCTTAGCGGGCCGGGGCCTAGATACGCAGTATTTT
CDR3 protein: CASSPLAGRGLDTQYF

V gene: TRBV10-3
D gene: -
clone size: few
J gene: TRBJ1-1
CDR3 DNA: TGTGCCATCAATCGGGGGTTAGGGACTGAAGCTTTCTTT
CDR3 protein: CAINRGLGTEAFF

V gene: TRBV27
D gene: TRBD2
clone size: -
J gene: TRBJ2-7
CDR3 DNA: TGTGCCAGCAGTTTACGGCGGGGGGGCCCATATAGCTCCTACGAGCAGTACTTC
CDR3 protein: CASSLRRGGPYSSYEQYF

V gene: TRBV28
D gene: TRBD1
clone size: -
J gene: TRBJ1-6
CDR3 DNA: TGTGCCAGCAGGGGGAACAGGGGTTCACCCCTCCACTTT
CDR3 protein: CASRGNRGSPLHF

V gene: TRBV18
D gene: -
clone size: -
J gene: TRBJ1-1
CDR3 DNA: TGTGCCAGCTCACCATGGGAAGAGGCAGGGGAAGCTTTCTTT
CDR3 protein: CASSPWEEAGEAFF

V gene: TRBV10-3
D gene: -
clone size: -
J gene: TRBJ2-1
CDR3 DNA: TGTGCCATCAGTGACGGACTGGAAGAGCAGTTCTTC
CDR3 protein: CAISDGLEEQFF

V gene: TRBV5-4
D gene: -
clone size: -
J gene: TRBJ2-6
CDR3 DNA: TGTGCCAGCAGCTTGGGAGGCGCCCTAAGGGCCAACGTCCTGACTTTC
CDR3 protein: CASSLGGALRANVLTF

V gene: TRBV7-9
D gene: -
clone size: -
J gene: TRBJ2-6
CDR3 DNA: TGTGCCAGCAGTATTGACCCCGGGACACGGAGCTCTGGGGCCAACGTCCTGACTTTC
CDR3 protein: CASSIDPGTRSSGANVLTF

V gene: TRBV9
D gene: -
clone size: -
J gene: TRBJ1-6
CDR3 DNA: TGTGCCAGCAGCGTAGTCCGAGACCGGGGCTCCTATAATTCACCCCTCCACTTT
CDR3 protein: CASSVVRDRGSYNSPLHF

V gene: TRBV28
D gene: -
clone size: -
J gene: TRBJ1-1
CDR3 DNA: TGTGCCAGCACCGCAGGCGACAAGAACACTGAAGCTTTCTTT
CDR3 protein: CASTAGDKNTEAFF

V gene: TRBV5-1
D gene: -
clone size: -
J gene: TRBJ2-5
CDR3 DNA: TGCGCCAGCAGCTTTTCCCTGACAGGCCCAGAGACCCAGTACTTC
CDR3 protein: CASSFSLTGPETQYF

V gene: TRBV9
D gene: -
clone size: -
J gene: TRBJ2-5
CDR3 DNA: TGTGCCAGCAGCGTAGCGGGGGGCCTCCAAGAGACCCAGTACTTC
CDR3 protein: CASSVAGGLQETQYF

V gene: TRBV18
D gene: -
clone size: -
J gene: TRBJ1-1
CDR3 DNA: TGTGCCAGCTCACCAGGGGCAGTGAACACTGAAGCTTTCTTT
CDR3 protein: CASSPGAVNTEAFF

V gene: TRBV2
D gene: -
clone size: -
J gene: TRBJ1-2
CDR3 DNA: TGTGCCAGCAGGCGAGAGAGGGGCGGGGGGGGATATGGCTACACCTTC
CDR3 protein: CASRRERGGGGYGYTF

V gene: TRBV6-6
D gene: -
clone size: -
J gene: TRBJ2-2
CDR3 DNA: TGTGCCAGCAGTTACCCGGACAGGAACACCGGGGAGCTGTTTTTT
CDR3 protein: CASSYPDRNTGELFF

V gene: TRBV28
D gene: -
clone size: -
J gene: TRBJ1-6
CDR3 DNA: TGTGCCAGCAGTTCCTCCTTAGTACGATCACCCCTCCACTTT
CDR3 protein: CASSSSLVRSPLHF

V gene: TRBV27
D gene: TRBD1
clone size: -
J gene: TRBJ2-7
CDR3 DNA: TGTGCCAGCAGCTCCGGGACAGGGATCTCCGAGCAGTACTTC
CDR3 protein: CASSSGTGISEQYF

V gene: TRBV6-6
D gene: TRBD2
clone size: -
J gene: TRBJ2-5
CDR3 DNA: TGTGCCAGCAGTTACGCTAGCGGGGGGTCCGGGGCCCAGTACTTC
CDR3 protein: CASSYASGGSGAQYF

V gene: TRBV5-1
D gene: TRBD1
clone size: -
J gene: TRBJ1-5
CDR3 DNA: TGCGCCAGCAGACAGGGGCCCAATCAGCCCCAGCATTTT
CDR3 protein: CASRQGPNQPQHF

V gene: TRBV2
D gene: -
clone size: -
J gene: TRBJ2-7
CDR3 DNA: TGTGCCAGCAGCCCTCTCTACGAGCAGTACTTC
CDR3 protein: CASSPLYEQYF

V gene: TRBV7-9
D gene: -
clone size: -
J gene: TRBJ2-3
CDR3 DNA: TGTGCCAGCAGCTTAGAGAGAAAAGATACGCAGTATTTT
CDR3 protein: CASSLERKDTQYF

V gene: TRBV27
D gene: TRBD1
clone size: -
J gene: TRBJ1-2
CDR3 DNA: TGTGCCAGCAGTGACAGGGGATATGGCTACACCTTC
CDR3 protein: CASSDRGYGYTF

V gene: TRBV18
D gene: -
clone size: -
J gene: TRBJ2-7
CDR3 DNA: TGTGCCAGCTCACCTGACACGTACGAGCAGTACTTC
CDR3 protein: CASSPDTYEQYF

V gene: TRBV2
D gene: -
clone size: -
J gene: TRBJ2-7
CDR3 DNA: TGTGCCAGCAGGGGGACTTTCCTTCTCTCCTACGAGCAGTACTTC
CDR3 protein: CASRGTFLLSYEQYF

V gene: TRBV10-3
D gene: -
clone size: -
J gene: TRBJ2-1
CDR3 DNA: TGTGCCATCAGTGAACAACAGGCGATGTTGAATGAGCAGTTCTTC
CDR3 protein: CAISEQQAMLNEQFF

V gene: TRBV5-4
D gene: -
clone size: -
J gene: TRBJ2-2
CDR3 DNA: TGTGCCAGCAGCCCAGCGAACACCGGGGAGCTGTTTTTT
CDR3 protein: CASSPANTGELFF

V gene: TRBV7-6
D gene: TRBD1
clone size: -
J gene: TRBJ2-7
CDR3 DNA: TGTGCCAGCAGCCCGGACAGGTTCAACTACGAGCAGTACTTC
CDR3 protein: CASSPDRFNYEQYF

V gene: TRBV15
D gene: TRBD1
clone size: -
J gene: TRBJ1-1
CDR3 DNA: TGTGCCACCAGCACCAATCGACAGGGCCTGAACACTGAAGCTTTCTTT
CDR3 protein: CATSTNRQGLNTEAFF

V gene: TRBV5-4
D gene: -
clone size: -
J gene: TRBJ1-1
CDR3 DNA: TGTGCCAGCAGCTTGGGTTTTTCAGTAAACACTGAAGCTTTCTTT
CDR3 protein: CASSLGFSVNTEAFF